The subject of this entry is one TCR beta chain. The target antigen is unknown. These data originate in a study of cytomegalovirus exposure and HLA in healthy donors. The study, taken as a whole, reports: Certain sequence variants were highly shared and formed a cluster, and this cluster was likely a sequencing artifact.

From germline, CDR1 is SEHNR and CDR2 FQNEAQ (reference sequence). CDR3 length equals 14 residues. V gave up 2 bases and J gave up 1 base, with 9 bases separating them. Both 60 Vbeta primers and 13 Jbeta primers went into the PCR. Repertoires were generated with immunoSEQ multiplex PCR, while TCRdb's copy carries only in-frame clones and drops some. The profile covers 200,000 or so clones, with 60% to 80% appearing a single time and more than 1.5% taken by the ten largest. This sequence was found in a man aged 18 to 30 in good health and CMV-seronegative. J is TRBJ2-7 and V is TRBV7-9; D is perhaps TRBD1 (6 bases). Input material: PBMCs. Written as DNA, the CDR3 is TGTGCCAGCAGCTTATCAGGACAGTCCTACGAGCAGTACTTC. This encodes CASSLSGQSYEQYF.